Following are 9 T cell receptor beta chains from one sample sequenced in a study of beta chain features in type 1 diabetes (dated by TCRdb to the late 2010s). Libraries came from the immunoSEQ multiplex PCR assay. The entire amount of isolated RNA was reverse transcribed using the High Capacity cDNA Reverse Transcription Kit, so the sequenced TCRB transcripts were expressed ones. TCRdb limited this immuneACCESS table to in-frame rearrangements with V and J called. A share of clones is missing; checked studies link under half to unresolved V genes, and the rest is unexplained. The sample contains about 290,000 clones, approximately 8% of them found a single time. The ten biggest clones cover more than 1% of the sample. The sample was central memory CD4+ T cells from blood. The receptors were gathered from a woman aged 18 to 35 in good health.

The genes are TRBV11-2 and TRBJ2-1; D may match TRBD1 or TRBD2 (5 bases each). Germline CDR1 is SGHAT and CDR2 is FQNNGV. The CDR3 extends over 16 amino acids. The V end was cut by 6 bases, the J end by 2 bases, with 17 bases between. This chain's CDR3 is CASRPLEGRTYNEQFF. The DNA for the CDR3 is TGTGCCAGCAGACCCCTTGAGGGGAGAACCTACAATGAGCAGTTCTTC.

In its sample, this clone was seen a few times. The chain joins TRBV5-4 to TRBJ2-3; the match to TRBD2 covers 8 bases. The CDR3 is 16 residues long. V shed 4 bases, J shed 0 bases, and the junction held 7 bases outside the gene matches. The germline CDR1 and CDR2 sequences are SGHNT and YYREEE (reference sequence). The CDR3 is CASSPAGTRSTDTQYF. The CDR3 coding sequence is TGTGCCAGCAGCCCGGCCGGGACTAGGAGCACAGATACGCAGTATTTT.

This chain connects TRBV28 to TRBJ1-3; D unclear. The ends were cut back, 4 bases at V and 0 bases at J, with 13 bases in the middle. This CDR3 contains 16 residues. The germline V gene encodes CDR1 MDHEN and CDR2 SYDVKM. The CDR3 DNA reads TGTGCCAGCAGTTGGGCGTGGCGTATCTCTGGAAACACCATATATTTT. Its protein is CASSWAWRISGNTIYF.

The gene calls are TRBV27 and TRBJ2-3; D assignment may be TRBD1 or TRBD2 (5 bases each). Trimming pared 2 bases from V and 5 bases from J, leaving 11 bases between. The CDR3 is 14 amino acids. CDR1 is MNHEY, CDR2 SMNVEV, per germline (reference sequence). CDR3 loop: CASSLGRGRDTQYF. The CDR3 DNA reads TGTGCCAGCAGTTTAGGTAGGGGACGAGATACGCAGTATTTT.

This clone was detected ten times or more. J is TRBJ2-1 and V is TRBV14; D possibly corresponds to TRBD1 (6 bases). Germline CDR1 is SGHDN and CDR2 is FVKESK. The CDR3 is made up of 15 amino acids. V lost 0 bases and J 8 bases, leaving 14 bases between the germline ends. CDR3 in amino acids: CASSQEGTSFDEQFF. CDR3 in DNA: TGTGCCAGCAGCCAAGAGGGGACAAGTTTTGATGAGCAGTTCTTC.

This chain joins TRBV13 and TRBJ2-5; TRBD1 agrees at 8 bases. V shed 2 bases and J 6 bases; nucleotides not matched to a gene: 5. The CDR3 sequence is 14 residues long. From germline, CDR1 is PRHDT and CDR2 FYEKMQ (reference sequence). As DNA, the CDR3 is TGTGCCAGCAGCTTAACAGGGGGGCAGCAGACCCAGTACTTC. Translated: CASSLTGGQQTQYF.

This clone was counted at least ten times. The genes are TRBV7-3 and TRBJ2-5; D is perhaps TRBD2 (6 bases). Germline CDR1 and CDR2: SGHTA and FQGTGA. This CDR3 has 16 amino acids. The germline V and J ends were trimmed by 2 bases and 1 base, with 14 bases remaining between them. The CDR3 sequence is CASSLLGRTTQETQYF. Written as DNA, the CDR3 is TGTGCCAGCAGCTTATTGGGGAGGACTACCCAAGAGACCCAGTACTTC.

The chain joins TRBV18 to TRBJ2-3; no firm D call. Between the trimmed V and J ends, which lost 3 bases and 2 bases, there was a span of 3 bases. The germline V gene encodes CDR1 KGHSH and CDR2 LQKENI. This CDR3 spans 12 amino acids. The chain's CDR3 is CASSPNTDTQYF. The CDR3 nucleotides read TGTGCCAGCTCACCTAACACAGATACGCAGTATTTT.

The chain joins TRBV7-3 to TRBJ2-5, with 10 bases identical to TRBD2. CDR1 and CDR2 (germline): SGHTA, FQGTGA. The V and J ends lost 5 bases and 6 bases, in that order; junction bases with no gene match: 12. This CDR3 is built from 16 residues. The CDR3 sequence: CASSHAPGLASQTQYF. For the CDR3, the DNA is TGTGCCAGCAGCCATGCCCCGGGACTAGCGAGCCAGACCCAGTACTTC.